This T cell receptor beta chain emerged from a study of long-term antiretroviral therapy in people with HIV. Germline-derived CDR1 and CDR2 are SQVTM and ANQGSEA. Trimming took off 8 bases at V and 5 bases at J, with 13 bases between the two ends. This CDR3 region has 12 residues. Study observations and caveats: Clonal populations expanded prior to ART predominated within the repertoire at all time points. Increased diversity was seen after ART, yet it remained lower than in transplant donor controls.

Running of the v3.0 immunoSEQ assay took place at survey level. The assay was immunoSEQ multiplex PCR, and TCRdb's table has in-frame clones only and misses some. The table includes about 30,000 clones, 94% detected once. Until DNA extraction, the samples held between 1-10 million cryopreserved PBMC. For this clone: Its antigen is not known.

The clonotype was recovered from a woman aged 50 to 60 with HIV. J is TRBJ2-1 and V is TRBV29-1; D is possibly TRBD2 (6 bases). Specimen: unsorted PBMCs, collected 5 to 5.5 years after starting antiretroviral therapy. For the CDR3, the DNA is TGCAGCACCCAGTCGGGGGACAATGAGCAGTTCTTC. Its translation is CSTQSGDNEQFF.